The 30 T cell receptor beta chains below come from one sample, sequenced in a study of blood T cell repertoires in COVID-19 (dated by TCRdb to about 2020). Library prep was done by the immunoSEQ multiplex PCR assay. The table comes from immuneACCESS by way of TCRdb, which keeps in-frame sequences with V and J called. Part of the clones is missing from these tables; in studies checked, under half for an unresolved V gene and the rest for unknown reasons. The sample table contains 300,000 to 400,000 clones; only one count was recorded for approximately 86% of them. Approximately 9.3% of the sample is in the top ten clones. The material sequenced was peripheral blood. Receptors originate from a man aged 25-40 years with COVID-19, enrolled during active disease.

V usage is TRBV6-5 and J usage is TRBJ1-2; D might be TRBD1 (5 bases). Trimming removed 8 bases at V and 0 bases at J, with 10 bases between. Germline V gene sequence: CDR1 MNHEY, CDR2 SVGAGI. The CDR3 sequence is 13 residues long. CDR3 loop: CASETASNYGYTF. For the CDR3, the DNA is TGTGCCAGCGAGACAGCCTCTAACTATGGCTACACCTTC.

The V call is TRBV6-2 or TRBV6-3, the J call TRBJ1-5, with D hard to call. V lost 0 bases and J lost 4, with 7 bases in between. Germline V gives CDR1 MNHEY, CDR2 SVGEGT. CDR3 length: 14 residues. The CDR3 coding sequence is TGTGCCAGCAGTTACTCTACTAGAAATCAGCCCCAGCATTTT. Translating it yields CASSYSTRNQPQHF.

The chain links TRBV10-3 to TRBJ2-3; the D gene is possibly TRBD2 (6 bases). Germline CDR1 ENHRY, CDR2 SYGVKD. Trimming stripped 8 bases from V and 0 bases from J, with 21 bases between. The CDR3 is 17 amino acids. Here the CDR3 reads CAISPPAGGPSTDTQYF. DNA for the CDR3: TGTGCCATCTCTCCCCCGGCCGGGGGACCTAGCACAGATACGCAGTATTTT.

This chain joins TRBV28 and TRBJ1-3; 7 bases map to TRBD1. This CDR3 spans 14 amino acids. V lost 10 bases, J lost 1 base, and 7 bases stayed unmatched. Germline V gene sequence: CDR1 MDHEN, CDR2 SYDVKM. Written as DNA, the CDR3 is TGTGCCACAACAGGGGTCGTATCTGGAAACACCATATATTTT. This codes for CATTGVVSGNTIYF.

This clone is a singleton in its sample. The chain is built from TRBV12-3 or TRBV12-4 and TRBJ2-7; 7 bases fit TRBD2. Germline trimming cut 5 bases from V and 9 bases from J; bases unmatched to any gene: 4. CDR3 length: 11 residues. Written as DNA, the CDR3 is TGTGCCAGCAGTCCAGGGAGGGGGCAGTACTTC. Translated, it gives CASSPGRGQYF.

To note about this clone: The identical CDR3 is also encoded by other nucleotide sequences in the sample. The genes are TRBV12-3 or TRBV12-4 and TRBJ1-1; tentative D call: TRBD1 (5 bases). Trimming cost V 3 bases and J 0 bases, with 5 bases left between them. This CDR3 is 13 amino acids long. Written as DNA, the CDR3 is TGTGCCAGCAGTTTGACAGTGAACACTGAAGCTTTCTTT. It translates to CASSLTVNTEAFF.

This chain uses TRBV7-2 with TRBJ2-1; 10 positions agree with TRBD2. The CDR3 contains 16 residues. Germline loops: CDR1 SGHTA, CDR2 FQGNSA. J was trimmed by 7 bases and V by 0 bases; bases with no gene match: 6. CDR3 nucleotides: TGTGCCAGCAGCTTAGCGGGGCTAGCGGGAGTAAATGAGCAGTTCTTC. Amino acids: CASSLAGLAGVNEQFF. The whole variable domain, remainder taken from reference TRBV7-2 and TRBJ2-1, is GAGVSQSPSNKVTEKGKDVELRCDPISGHTALYWYRQSLGQGLEFLIYFQGNSAPDKSGLPSDRFSAERTGGSVSTLTIQRTQQEDSAVYLCASSLAGLAGVNEQFFGPGTRLTVL.

In nucleotides, the CDR3 is TGTGCCAGCAGCCAAGCAGGGGGTAGCAATCAGCCCCAGCATTTT. Translating it yields CASSQAGGSNQPQHF. The chain carries TRBV3-1 (or the pseudogene TRBV3-2) and TRBJ1-5; 7 nucleotides agree with TRBD1. The CDR3 extends over 15 amino acids. From germline, CDR1 is LGHDT and CDR2 YNNKEL (reference sequence). The junction had 0 bases not matched to a gene; V was cut back by 1 base and J by 0 bases.

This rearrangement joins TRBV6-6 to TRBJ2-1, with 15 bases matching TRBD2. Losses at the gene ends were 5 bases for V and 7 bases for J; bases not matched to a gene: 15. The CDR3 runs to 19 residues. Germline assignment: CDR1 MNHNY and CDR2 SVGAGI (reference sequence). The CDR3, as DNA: TGTGCCAGCAGTCAGACCTCGGGACTAGCGGGGGGCGAACGGAATGAGCAGTTCTTC. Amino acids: CASSQTSGLAGGERNEQFF.

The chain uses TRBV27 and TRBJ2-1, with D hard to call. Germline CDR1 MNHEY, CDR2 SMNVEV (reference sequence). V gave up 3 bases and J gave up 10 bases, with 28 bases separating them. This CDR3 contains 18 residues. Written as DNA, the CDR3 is TGTGCCAGCAGTTTTAACCCCGAGGAGAGTATGCGAATAGGAGAGCAGTTCTTC. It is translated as CASSFNPEESMRIGEQFF.

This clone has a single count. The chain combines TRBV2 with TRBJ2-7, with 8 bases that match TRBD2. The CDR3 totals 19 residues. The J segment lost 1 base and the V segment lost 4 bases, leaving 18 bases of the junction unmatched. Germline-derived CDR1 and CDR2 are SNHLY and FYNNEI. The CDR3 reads CASSVAGGAGRVISYEQYF. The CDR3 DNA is TGTGCCAGCAGTGTAGCCGGGGGGGCCGGCAGGGTAATTTCCTACGAGCAGTACTTC.

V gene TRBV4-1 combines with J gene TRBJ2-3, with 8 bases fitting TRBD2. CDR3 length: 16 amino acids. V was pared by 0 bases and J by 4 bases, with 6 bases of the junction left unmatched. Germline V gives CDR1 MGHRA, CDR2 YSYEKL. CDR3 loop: CASSQDGSGGADTQYF. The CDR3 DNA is TGCGCCAGCAGCCAAGATGGAAGCGGGGGAGCAGATACGCAGTATTTT.

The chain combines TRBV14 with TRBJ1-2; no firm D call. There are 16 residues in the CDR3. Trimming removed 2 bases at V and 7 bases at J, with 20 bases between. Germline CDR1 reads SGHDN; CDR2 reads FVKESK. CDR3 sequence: CASSQYHRTVAFGYTF. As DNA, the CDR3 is TGTGCCAGCAGCCAATATCATCGAACCGTCGCGTTTGGCTACACCTTC.

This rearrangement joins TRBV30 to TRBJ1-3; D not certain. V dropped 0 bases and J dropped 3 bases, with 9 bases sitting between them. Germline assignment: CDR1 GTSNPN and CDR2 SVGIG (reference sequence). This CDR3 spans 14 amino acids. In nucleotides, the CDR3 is TGTGCCTGGAGTGTGGGAGTAAATGGAAACACCATATATTTT. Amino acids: CAWSVGVNGNTIYF.

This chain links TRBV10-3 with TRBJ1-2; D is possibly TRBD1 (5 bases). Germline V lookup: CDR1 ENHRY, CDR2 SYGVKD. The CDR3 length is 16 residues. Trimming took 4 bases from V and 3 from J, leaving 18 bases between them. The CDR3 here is CAISVGGSFLDYGYTF. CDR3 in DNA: TGTGCCATCAGTGTGGGGGGATCGTTCTTAGACTATGGCTACACCTTC.

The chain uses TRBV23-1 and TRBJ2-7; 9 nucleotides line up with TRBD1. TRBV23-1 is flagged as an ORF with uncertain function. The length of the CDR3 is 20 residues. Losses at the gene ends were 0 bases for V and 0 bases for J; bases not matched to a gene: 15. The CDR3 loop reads CASSQSPYRGQAGSSYEQYF. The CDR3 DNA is TGCGCCAGCAGTCAATCGCCATACAGGGGGCAGGCGGGAAGCTCCTACGAGCAGTACTTC.

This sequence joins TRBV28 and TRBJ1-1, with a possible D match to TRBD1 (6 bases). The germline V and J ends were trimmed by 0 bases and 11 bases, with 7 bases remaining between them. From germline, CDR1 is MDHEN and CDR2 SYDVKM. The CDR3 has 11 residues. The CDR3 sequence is CASSLWGAAFF. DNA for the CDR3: TGTGCCAGCAGTTTATGGGGGGCGGCTTTCTTT.

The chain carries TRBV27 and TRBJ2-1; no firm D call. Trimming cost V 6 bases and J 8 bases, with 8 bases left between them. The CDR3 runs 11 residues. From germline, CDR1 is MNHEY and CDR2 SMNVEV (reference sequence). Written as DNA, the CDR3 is TGTGCCAGCAGGGTCCGCGATGAGCAGTTCTTC. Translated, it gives CASRVRDEQFF.

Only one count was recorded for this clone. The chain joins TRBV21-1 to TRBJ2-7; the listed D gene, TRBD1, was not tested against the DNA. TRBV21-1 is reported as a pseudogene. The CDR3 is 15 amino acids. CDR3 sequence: CASTEVNRGEYEQYF. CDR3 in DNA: TGTGCCAGCACCGAAGTTAACAGGGGGGAGTACGAGCAGTACTTC.

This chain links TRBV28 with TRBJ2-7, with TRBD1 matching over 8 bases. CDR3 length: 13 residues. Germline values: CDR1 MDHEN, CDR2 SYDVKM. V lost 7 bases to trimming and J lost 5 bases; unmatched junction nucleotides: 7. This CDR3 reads CASTDRVVDEQYF. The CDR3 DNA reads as TGTGCCAGCACGGACAGGGTGGTGGACGAGCAGTACTTC.

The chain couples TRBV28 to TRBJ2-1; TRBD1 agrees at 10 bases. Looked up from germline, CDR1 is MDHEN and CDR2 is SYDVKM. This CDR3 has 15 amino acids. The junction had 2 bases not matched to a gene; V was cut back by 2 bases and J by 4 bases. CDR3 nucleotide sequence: TGTGCCAGCAGTTTAGGGACAGGGGATTACAATGAGCAGTTCTTC. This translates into CASSLGTGDYNEQFF.

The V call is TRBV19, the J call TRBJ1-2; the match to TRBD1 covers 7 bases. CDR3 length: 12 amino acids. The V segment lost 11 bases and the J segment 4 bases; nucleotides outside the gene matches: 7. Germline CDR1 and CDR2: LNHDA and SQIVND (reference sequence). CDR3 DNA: TGTGCCGGTCGGGACAGAGTCTATGGCTACACCTTC. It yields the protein CAGRDRVYGYTF.

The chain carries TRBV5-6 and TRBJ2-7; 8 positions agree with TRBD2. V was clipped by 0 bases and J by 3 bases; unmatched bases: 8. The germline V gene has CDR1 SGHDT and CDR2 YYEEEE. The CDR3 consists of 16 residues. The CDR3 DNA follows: TGTGCCAGCAGCTTGGTCCATAGCGGGGAATACTACGAGCAGTACTTC. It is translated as CASSLVHSGEYYEQYF.

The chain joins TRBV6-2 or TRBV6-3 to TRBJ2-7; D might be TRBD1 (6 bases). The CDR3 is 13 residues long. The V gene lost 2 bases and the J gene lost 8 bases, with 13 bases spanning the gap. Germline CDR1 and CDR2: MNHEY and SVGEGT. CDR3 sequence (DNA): TGTGCCAGCAGTTACCCCCTTGGACAGCAGCAGTACTTC. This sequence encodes CASSYPLGQQQYF.

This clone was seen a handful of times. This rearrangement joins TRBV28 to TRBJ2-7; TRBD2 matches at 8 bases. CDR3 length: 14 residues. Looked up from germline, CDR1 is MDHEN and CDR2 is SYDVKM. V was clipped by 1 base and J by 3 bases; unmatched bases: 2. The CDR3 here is CASSLFTSGYEQYF. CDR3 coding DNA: TGTGCCAGCAGTTTATTTACTAGCGGCTACGAGCAGTACTTC.

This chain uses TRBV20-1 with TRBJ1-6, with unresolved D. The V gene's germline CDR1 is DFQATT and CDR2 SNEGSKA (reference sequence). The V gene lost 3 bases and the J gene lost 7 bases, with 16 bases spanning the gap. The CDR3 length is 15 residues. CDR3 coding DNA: TGCAGTGCTAGTGCTTGGGAGATGGGGAATTCACCCCTCCACTTT. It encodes CSASAWEMGNSPLHF.

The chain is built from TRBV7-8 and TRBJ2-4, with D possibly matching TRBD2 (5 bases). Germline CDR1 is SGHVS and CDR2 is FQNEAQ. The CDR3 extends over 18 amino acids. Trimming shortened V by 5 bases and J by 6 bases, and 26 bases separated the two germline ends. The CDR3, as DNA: TGTGCCAGCAGCCGCCGCCCCCTACTGAACTCTGAGGGAAACATTCAGTACTTC. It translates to CASSRRPLLNSEGNIQYF.

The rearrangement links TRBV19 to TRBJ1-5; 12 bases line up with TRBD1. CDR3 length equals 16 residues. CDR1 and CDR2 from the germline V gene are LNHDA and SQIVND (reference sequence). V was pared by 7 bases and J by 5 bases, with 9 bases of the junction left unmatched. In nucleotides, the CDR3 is TGTGCCAGTATTCCTCCGGGACAGGGGGCTTATCAGCCCCAGCATTTT. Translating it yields CASIPPGQGAYQPQHF.

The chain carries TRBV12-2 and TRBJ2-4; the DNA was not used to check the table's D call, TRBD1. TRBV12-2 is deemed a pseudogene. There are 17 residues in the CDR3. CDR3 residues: CASRLGPGSLAKNIQYF. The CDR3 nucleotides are TGTGCAAGTCGCTTAGGGCCAGGTTCCTTGGCCAAAAACATTCAGTACTTC.

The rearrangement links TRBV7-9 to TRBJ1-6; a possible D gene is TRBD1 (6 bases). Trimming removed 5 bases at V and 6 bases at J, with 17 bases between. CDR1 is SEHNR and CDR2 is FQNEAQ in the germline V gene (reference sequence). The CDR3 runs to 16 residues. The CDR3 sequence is CASSRGAGGTNSPLHF. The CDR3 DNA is TGTGCCAGCAGCCGCGGGGCGGGGGGCACTAATTCACCCCTCCACTTT. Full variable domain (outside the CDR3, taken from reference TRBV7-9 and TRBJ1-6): DTGVSQNPRHKITKRGQNVTFRCDPISEHNRLYWYRQTLGQGPEFLTYFQNEAQLEKSRLLSDRFSAERPKGSFSTLEIQRTEQGDSAMYLCASSRGAGGTNSPLHFGNGTRLTVT.